What follows describes a single TCR beta chain. The antigen remains unidentified. Germline V gene data show CDR1 as DFQATT and CDR2 as SNEGSKA (reference sequence). Trimming cost V 0 bases and J 13 bases, with 18 bases left between them. This CDR3 is built from 13 residues. These data are taken from a study of regulatory T cells in long-lasting Graves disease. Whole-study findings and limits: TCR diversity was lower in persistent Graves' patients than in newly diagnosed ones. Peripheral blood was the sole material, not thyroid tissue. Accuracy could have been hurt by small sample size. Relative to new patients (around 1,000), persistent patients exhibited greater sharing of public clonotypes (around 3,000).

Time point denoted: persistent/refractory GD, antithyroid drugs over 5 years with positive TRAb. RNA extracted from PBMCs served as the sequencing template. Assembly of TCR beta libraries relied on iRepertoire HTBI primers together with Arm-PCR of CDR3 regions. TCRdb redid the calling of the multiplex PCR reads with MiXCR, one entry per CDR3 protein. The sample gives 700,000 or so distinct CDR3 sequences, approximately 29% of which show up once; roughly 46% is in the top ten. The rearrangement joins TRBV20-1 to TRBJ2-5, with a weak D call TRBD2 (6 bases). The TCR was taken from a female donor with Graves disease. The sample was peripheral blood mononuclear cells (PBMCs), taken when the disease was refractory, from a patient treated with antithyroid drugs. CDR3 amino acids: CSARDDARRALYF. The DNA for the CDR3 is TGCAGTGCTAGAGATGACGCACGGAGGGCTTTGTACTTC.